What follows are 21 T cell receptor beta chains derived from one specimen sequenced in a study of Graves' ophthalmopathy and Graves' hyperthyroidism. Transcripts of RNA were the source for amplifying TCR beta CDR3 regions. The first round was an RT-PCR with HTBI primers, and the second round was a multiplex PCR. A single record per CDR3 protein comes from TCRdb applying MiXCR to the multiplex PCR reads. The sample has about 220,000 distinct CDR3 sequences; 20% to 25% are singletons. Sequencing used peripheral blood. The receptors originated from a woman in her forties or fifties with Graves' ophthalmopathy.

This clonotype was observed many times. The chain links TRBV20-1 to TRBJ1-1; a possible D gene is TRBD1 (6 bases). Germline-derived CDR1 and CDR2 are DFQATT and SNEGSKA (reference sequence). Trimming shortened V by 2 bases and J by 2 bases, and 12 bases separated the two germline ends. The CDR3 is made up of 14 amino acids. The CDR3 bases are TGCAGTGCTAGACTCGGGGGGCCCAACACTGAAGCTTTCTTT. It specifies CSARLGGPNTEAFF.

The chain employs TRBV12-3 or TRBV12-4 and TRBJ2-7; 9 nucleotides line up with TRBD1. Trimming took 6 bases from V and 6 from J; bases not matched to a gene: 3. The CDR3 has 12 residues. CDR3: CASRTGGGEQYF. For the CDR3, the DNA is TGTGCCAGCAGAACAGGGGGCGGCGAGCAGTACTTC.

The chain uses TRBV28 and TRBJ1-2; D gene unclear. Trimming stripped 6 bases from V and 6 bases from J, with 14 bases between. Germline values: CDR1 MDHEN, CDR2 SYDVKM. The CDR3 contains 13 residues. The CDR3 DNA reads TGTGCCAGCAGGCTAGGATCTACCGATGGCTACACCTTC. As protein: CASRLGSTDGYTF.

The chain carries TRBV20-1 and TRBJ2-7; D ambiguous. This CDR3 contains 16 residues. Germline V gene lookup returns CDR1 DFQATT and CDR2 SNEGSKA (reference sequence). Trimming cost V 0 bases and J 4 bases, with 19 bases left between them. CDR3 protein: CSARDATRPSTYEQYF. The DNA for the CDR3 is TGCAGTGCTAGAGATGCGACCAGACCCTCGACTTACGAGCAGTACTTC.

The genes are TRBV10-3 and TRBJ1-1; D gene unclear. CDR3 length: 14 amino acids. With 6 bases removed from V and 1 base from J, the gap between germline ends came to 12 bases. CDR1 and CDR2 (germline): ENHRY, SYGVKD. CDR3 nucleotides: TGTGCCATCAGGGAAGGACTTCCGAACACTGAAGCTTTCTTT. Its translation: CAIREGLPNTEAFF.

This sequence joins TRBV28 and TRBJ2-7; TRBD2 matches at 7 bases. The V gene end was trimmed by 6 bases and the J gene end by 5 bases; junction bases not matched to a gene: 10. The CDR3 is 14 amino acids. In germline, CDR1 is MDHEN, CDR2 SYDVKM. The CDR3 sequence is CASRRAGRWDEQYF. The CDR3 nucleotides are TGTGCCAGCAGGCGAGCGGGACGTTGGGACGAGCAGTACTTC.

This clonotype was detected only a few times. This chain joins TRBV19 and TRBJ2-7; 10 bases match TRBD1. V gave up 5 bases and J gave up 4 bases; unmatched junction bases: 8. This CDR3 has 15 residues. The V gene's germline CDR1 is LNHDA and CDR2 SQIVND (reference sequence). Here the CDR3 reads CASSALGTGAYEQYF. CDR3 in DNA: TGTGCCAGTAGTGCCCTTGGGACAGGGGCTTACGAGCAGTACTTC.

The chain employs TRBV20-1 and TRBJ2-7, with 7 positions matching TRBD2. Germline CDR1 and CDR2: DFQATT and SNEGSKA (reference sequence). This CDR3 spans 13 amino acids. The V gene end was trimmed by 3 bases and the J gene end by 4 bases; junction bases not matched to a gene: 6. CDR3 loop: CSARGGEGYEQYF. CDR3 bases: TGCAGTGCTAGGGGTGGGGAGGGGTACGAGCAGTACTTC.

This clonotype was seen a handful of times. The chain carries TRBV3-1 and TRBJ2-2; 11 positions agree with TRBD1. Germline V lookup: CDR1 LGHDT, CDR2 YNNKEL (reference sequence). The CDR3 is 17 amino acids. J was trimmed by 5 bases and V by 3 bases; bases with no gene match: 8. The CDR3 here is CASSQRTGGVFTGELFF. The CDR3 bases are TGTGCCAGCAGCCAGCGGACAGGGGGCGTCTTTACCGGGGAGCTGTTTTTT.

This clonotype was found many times. The rearrangement links TRBV7-2 to TRBJ2-7; 8 nucleotides line up with TRBD2. The CDR3 runs 15 residues. V lost 3 bases, J lost 3 bases, and 7 bases stayed unmatched. CDR1 is SGHTA, CDR2 FQGNSA, per germline. The DNA for the CDR3 is TGTGCCAGCAGCTTGGGCGGGAGGACCCTCTACGAGCAGTACTTC. This sequence encodes CASSLGGRTLYEQYF.

Turning to this clonotype: The junction and the germline gene differ at one end; a read error may be behind it. The chain has TRBV4-1 and TRBJ2-5; either TRBD1 or TRBD2 may fit D (5 bases each). Germline-derived CDR1 and CDR2 are MGHRA and YSYEKL. CDR3 size: 16 residues. In nucleotides, the CDR3 is TGCGCCAGCAGTCAAGTATACAGGAGGAACCAAGAGACCCAGCACTTC. Translating it yields CASSQVYRRNQETQHF.

This clonotype was counted many times. The J gene is TRBJ1-1, the V gene TRBV7-3; D perhaps matches TRBD1 (6 bases). The germline V gene encodes CDR1 SGHTA and CDR2 FQGTGA. This CDR3 is 13 amino acids long. V shed 3 bases and J shed 3 bases, with 8 bases lying between them. CDR3: CASSFQGHTEAFF. CDR3 nucleotide sequence: TGTGCCAGCAGCTTCCAGGGGCACACTGAAGCTTTCTTT.

This clonotype was counted a few times. J is TRBJ2-7 and V is TRBV12-3 or TRBV12-4, with 9 bases that match TRBD2. Trimming removed 4 bases from V and 4 bases from J; junction bases left unmatched: 5. This CDR3 has 14 amino acids. CDR3 in amino acids: CASSSSGRRYEQYF. In DNA, the CDR3 is TGTGCCAGCAGTTCAAGCGGGAGGAGGTACGAGCAGTACTTC.

The sample holds a few counts of this clonotype. The rearrangement joins TRBV3-1 to TRBJ2-7, with D perhaps matching TRBD2 (5 bases). This CDR3 is built from 15 residues. CDR1 is LGHDT, CDR2 YNNKEL, per germline (reference sequence). The V end was cut by 3 bases, the J end by 0 bases, with 12 bases between. The CDR3, as DNA: TGTGCCAGCAGCCAGGTTGGGAGTTCCTCCTACGAGCAGTACTTC. Amino acids: CASSQVGSSSYEQYF.

The sample holds many counts of this clonotype. This chain uses TRBV10-2 with TRBJ1-5, with TRBD1 matching over 7 bases. Germline CDR1 reads WSHSY; CDR2 reads SAAADI. This CDR3 spans 14 amino acids. The V and J ends lost 2 bases and 5 bases, in that order; junction bases with no gene match: 3. The CDR3 region is CASSETGQYQPQHF. CDR3 DNA: TGCGCCAGCAGTGAGACGGGACAGTATCAGCCCCAGCATTTT.

At least ten counts were recorded for this clonotype. The chain carries TRBV6-2 or TRBV6-3 and TRBJ2-7, with D possibly matching TRBD2 (6 bases). This CDR3 has 15 amino acids. V lost 4 bases, J lost 2 bases, and 15 bases lay in between. Germline CDR1 and CDR2: MNHEY and SVGEGT. CDR3 nucleotides: TGTGCCAGCAGTTTCTCGGGACTTAAGACCTACGAGCAGTACTTC. Protein product: CASSFSGLKTYEQYF.

The gene calls are TRBV4-1 and TRBJ1-5; 8 nucleotides match TRBD1. This CDR3 comprises 16 residues. CDR1 MGHRA and CDR2 YSYEKL come from the germline V gene. V trimming: 0 bases; J trimming: 9 bases; junction bases outside the gene matches: 10. The CDR3 DNA sequence: TGCGCCAGCAGCCAAGAGATCATCAGGGGGCGGCGGCCCCAGCATTTT. Amino acid sequence: CASSQEIIRGRRPQHF.

Ten or more counts support this clonotype. This CDR3 is CASRGGGVTSTDTQYF. The CDR3 DNA reads TGTGCCAGCAGGGGGGGCGGGGTCACTAGCACAGATACGCAGTATTTT. The gene calls are TRBV2 and TRBJ2-3; D is tentatively TRBD1 or TRBD2 (6 bases each). CDR1 and CDR2 from the germline V gene are SNHLY and FYNNEI. V lost 6 bases to trimming and J lost 0 bases, with 16 bases between them. CDR3 size: 16 residues.

This clonotype has at least ten counts. The chain has TRBV30 and TRBJ2-5, with a weak D call TRBD1 (5 bases). The CDR3 consists of 13 residues. Trimming left V 0 bases short and J 6 bases short, with 11 bases between. CDR1 is GTSNPN, CDR2 SVGIG, per germline (reference sequence). The CDR3 bases are TGTGCCTGGAGTGTTAGCAGGGTCAAGACCCAGTACTTC. It specifies CAWSVSRVKTQYF.

About this clonotype: One end of the junction does not line up with germline, which may come from a read error. The chain has TRBV10-2 and TRBJ2-7, with D unresolved. Per the germline V gene, CDR1 is WSHSY and CDR2 is SAAADI. This CDR3 has 13 residues. The chain's CDR3 is CASRESLTYEQYF. For the CDR3, the DNA is TGCGCCAGCAGGGAGTCCCTAACCTACGAGCAGTACTTC.

The table lists this clonotype with many counts. This sequence joins TRBV10-1 and TRBJ2-7; 7 positions agree with TRBD2. The V gene's germline CDR1 is WNHNN and CDR2 SYGVQD (reference sequence). The trim removed 2 bases at V and 2 bases at J, leaving 3 bases unmatched. CDR3 length: 14 amino acids. CDR3 bases: TGCGCCAGCAGTGAGGGACTAGGGCCCTACGAGCAGTACTTC. Its protein product is CASSEGLGPYEQYF.